Listed below are T cell receptor beta chains from one sample, sequenced in a study of blood T cells in healthy people across ages. MiXCR, applied by TCRdb to the 5' RACE reads, yields one record per CDR3 protein. The sample has roughly 800,000 distinct CDR3 sequences, 55% to 70% seen once. Material for sequencing was blood. The receptors were gathered from a man between 25 and 39 years old in good health. Each CDR3 is given with its conserved first and last residue.

V	J	CDR3
TRBV11-2	TRBJ2-1	CASSSGTDARRSGQFF
TRBV3-1	TRBJ1-2	CASRQGGSTNGYTF
TRBV5-1	TRBJ2-2	CASTPRDTGELFF
TRBV25-1	TRBJ2-5	CASGGPNQETQYF
TRBV7-3	TRBJ1-1	CASSQDRMNTEAFF
TRBV3-1	TRBJ1-4	CASSHVGTGVNEKLFF
TRBV10-3	TRBJ2-5	CAISGGIGETQYF
TRBV10-3	TRBJ1-6	CAISGDRNNSPLHF
TRBV28	TRBJ1-1	CASSRGTGVEEAFF
TRBV7-9	TRBJ2-1	CASSLTTGERRYNEQFF
TRBV6-5	TRBJ1-2	CASSSGGLNYGYTF
TRBV6-5	TRBJ2-7	CAGSYSTGLTREQYF
TRBV28	NA	CASRDSQQGRDIQYF
TRBV15	TRBJ2-1	CATKNPIAQFF
TRBV20-1	TRBJ2-1	CSARDFYSGHEQFF
TRBV9	TRBJ2-1	CASSTEVRDRVRNEQFF
TRBV29-1	TRBJ2-6	CSVGTDPSGANVPTF
TRBV30	TRBJ2-5	CAWSDPGTQETQYF
TRBV15	TRBJ2-1	CATSRVSGSDEQFF
TRBV20-1	TRBJ1-2	CSAMTGPINYGYTF
TRBV7-9	TRBJ2-7	CASSGTRSSYEQYF
TRBV10-3	TRBJ2-5	CAISHPGRGETQYF
TRBV12-3/TRBV12-4	TRBJ2-5	CASSPPSGGEETQYF
TRBV11-1	TRBJ2-1	CASSLGPIGAVSYNEQFF
TRBV4-2	TRBJ2-5	CASSRPGQGQETQYF
TRBV7-2	TRBJ2-5	CAIKSPQETQYF
TRBV28	TRBJ1-2	CASSITRSRDYGYTF
TRBV20-1	TRBJ2-7	CSAPRPTSYEQYF
TRBV7-6	TRBJ2-2	CASSLLGGGPGELFF
TRBV20-1	TRBJ2-1	CSARGPGLRSHEQFF
TRBV6-6	TRBJ2-1	CASSYPLGGSHNEQFF
TRBV10-3	TRBJ2-7	CAIRDGASSYEQYF
TRBV20-1	TRBJ2-5	CSAGTSGESQETQYF
TRBV20-1	TRBJ2-5	CSARETSGRNEQYF
TRBV4-2	TRBJ1-1	CASSQGDRENTEAFF
TRBV15	NA	CATSGEGLTNYEQYF
TRBV7-7	TRBJ2-1	CASSPRLAGGEQFF
TRBV7-9	TRBJ2-3	CASSFLRAPTDTQYF
TRBV7-2	TRBJ2-7	CASSLDWGSSYEQYF
TRBV11-1	TRBJ2-5	CASSSGRGDQETQYF
TRBV10-3	TRBJ1-2	CAIRIAGKEDGYTF
TRBV10-3	TRBJ1-1	CASTDVMNTEAFF
TRBV29-1	TRBJ1-1	CSVAGEAEAFF
TRBV6-6	TRBJ1-2	CASSYKGGDYGYTF
TRBV12-3/TRBV12-4	TRBJ1-2	CASSLTAWGYTF
TRBV7-2	TRBJ1-5	CASSFSGRNQPQHF
TRBV12-3/TRBV12-4	TRBJ2-5	CASSRVLSGVRETQYF